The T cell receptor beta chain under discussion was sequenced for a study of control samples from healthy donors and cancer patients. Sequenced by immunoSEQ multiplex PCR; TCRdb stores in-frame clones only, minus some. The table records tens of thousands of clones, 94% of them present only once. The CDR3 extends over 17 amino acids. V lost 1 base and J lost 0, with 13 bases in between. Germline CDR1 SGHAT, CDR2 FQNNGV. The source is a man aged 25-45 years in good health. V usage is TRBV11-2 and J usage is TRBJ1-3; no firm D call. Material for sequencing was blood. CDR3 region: CASSLALDGYSGNTIYF. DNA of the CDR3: TGTGCCAGCAGCTTAGCCTTAGACGGTTACTCTGGAAACACCATATATTTT.